This T cell receptor (beta chain) was retrieved from a study of shared clonotypes between healthy human individuals. V shed 7 bases and J 0 bases; nucleotides not matched to a gene: 7. The CDR3 covers 15 residues. Germline V gene lookup returns CDR1 SGDLS and CDR2 YYNGEE. Produced via immunoSEQ multiplex PCR; TCRdb's table is partial and in-frame only. The sample contains approximately 600,000 clones, approximately 96% of which appear only once. Naive CD8 cells lacked CD45RO and underwent positive selection for CCR7, leaving out terminally differentiated effector memory CD45RA+ cells. The TCR comes from a woman in her twenties or thirties in good health. The chain employs TRBV9 and TRBJ2-1; TRBD1 aligns across 7 bases. Source material: naive CD8+ T cells sorted from blood. CDR3 bases: TGTGCCAGCGCGGCCGGGACAGCCTCCTACAATGAGCAGTTCTTC. Amino acids: CASAAGTASYNEQFF. The whole variable domain, filled in from reference TRBV9 and TRBJ2-1, reads DSGVTQTPKHLITATGQRVTLRCSPRSGDLSVYWYQQSLDQGLQFLIQYYNGEERAKGNILERFSAQQFPDLHSELNLSSLELGDSALYFCASAAGTASYNEQFFGPGTRLTVL.